The present T cell receptor (beta chain) was sequenced within a study of OX40 agonist ivuxolimab in advanced cancers. Background on the study: Patients enrolled in dose escalation were diagnosed with hepatocellular carcinoma, melanoma, renal cell or head and neck cancer. Checkpoint inhibitors had been given previously to roughly 36% of patients. The study, taken as a whole, reports: Both blood CD4+ and CD8+ T cells showed clonal growth by week 6 at 0.1 to 3.0 mg/kg.

Trimming removed 0 bases at V and 2 bases at J, with 12 bases between. Germline V gives CDR1 LNHNV, CDR2 YYDKDF (reference sequence). The CDR3 is 16 amino acids. Notes on this clone: The antigen is unknown.

Blood sampling took place at baseline, cycle 4 day 1, and cycle 7 day 1. Measured with immunoSEQ multiplex PCR; TCRdb has only the in-frame clones, and not every one. In the table there are roughly 100,000 clones, more than 85% of which are singletons. The chain couples TRBV15 to TRBJ2-3; tentatively, D is TRBD1 or TRBD2 (5 bases each). The clonotype originates from an adult with an advanced solid tumor such as melanoma, head and neck, liver or kidney cancer. The specimen was CD4+ or CD8+ T cells sorted from blood, collected in a trial of the OX40 agonist ivuxolimab. The CDR3 DNA reads TGTGCCACCAGCAGAGATCGGGGACCCTCCACAGATACGCAGTATTTT. Translation: CATSRDRGPSTDTQYF. Drawing the rest from reference TRBV15 and TRBJ2-3, the complete variable domain is DAMVIQNPRYQVTQFGKPVTLSCSQTLNHNVMYWYQQKSSQAPKLLFHYYDKDFNNEADTPDNFQSRRPNTSFCFLDIRSPGLGDTAMYLCATSRDRGPSTDTQYFGPGTRLTVL.